Listed here are 28 T cell receptor beta chains from one sample, sequenced in a study of beta chain features in type 1 diabetes. The antigens these receptors bind are not known. As every portion of the isolated RNA was reverse transcribed, the sequencing read expressed TCRB transcripts. Profiling relied on immunoSEQ multiplex PCR, and the TCRdb table lists in-frame clones only, not all of them. This table has 600,000 to 750,000 clones, 12% appearing once. Study-wide results and limits: When Type 1 diabetes patients were examined, their TCRB CDR3s proved moderately but significantly shorter in all four CD4+ subsets.

The sample was naive CD4+ T cells from blood. The receptors come from a man aged 25-45 years with type 1 diabetes.

This chain connects TRBV7-9 to TRBJ1-4; TRBD1 matches at 10 bases. Germline V gene sequence: CDR1 SEHNR, CDR2 FQNEAQ (reference sequence). Trimming at V came to 5 bases and at J to 7 bases, leaving 7 bases not matched to a gene. CDR3 length: 15 amino acids. In DNA form, the CDR3 reads TGTGCCAGCAGCAGGCCGGGACAGGGGATTGAAAAACTGTTTTTT. Residues: CASSRPGQGIEKLFF.

This clone was seen a handful of times. The chain uses TRBV4-3 and TRBJ2-3, with D tentatively TRBD2 (6 bases). Trimming removed 3 bases at V and 6 bases at J, with 13 bases between. Germline lookup yields CDR1 LGHNA and CDR2 YSLEER. The CDR3 loop spans 14 amino acids. The CDR3 DNA sequence: TGCGCCAGCAGCCAGGCGGGGACGACGGATACGCAGTATTTT. Translated, it gives CASSQAGTTDTQYF.

The rearrangement uses TRBV19 and TRBJ2-2; D might be TRBD1 or TRBD2, each matching 7 bases. The germline V gene encodes CDR1 LNHDA and CDR2 SQIVND (reference sequence). This CDR3 region has 15 residues. With 6 bases removed from V and 2 bases from J, the gap between germline ends came to 13 bases. Here the CDR3 DNA reads TGTGCCAGTAGAGCGGGGACAGTAAACACCGGGGAGCTGTTTTTT. Its translation is CASRAGTVNTGELFF. The entire variable domain, with the rest obtained from reference TRBV19 and TRBJ2-2, is as follows: DGGITQSPKYLFRKEGQNVTLSCEQNLNHDAMYWYRQDPGQGLRLIYYSQIVNDFQKGDIAEGYSVSREKKESFPLTVTSAQKNPTAFYLCASRAGTVNTGELFFGEGSRLTVL.

This rearrangement joins TRBV10-2 to TRBJ1-5, with no clear D. Germline CDR1 and CDR2: WSHSY and SAAADI. V shed 3 bases and J shed 1 base, with 4 bases lying between them. The CDR3 covers 13 residues. The CDR3 is CASSDSSNQPQHF. The CDR3 bases are TGCGCCAGCAGTGACAGCAGCAATCAGCCCCAGCATTTT.

The V call is TRBV4-2, the J call TRBJ1-6; D remains ambiguous. Trimming took off 0 bases at V and 14 bases at J, with 17 bases between the two ends. Germline CDR1 and CDR2: LGHNA and YNFKEQ. CDR3 length: 15 amino acids. As DNA, the CDR3 is TGTGCCAGCAGCCAAGATCTCAATGTTGGGGTGGCCCTCCACTTT. Protein sequence: CASSQDLNVGVALHF.

This chain uses TRBV19 with TRBJ2-3; D gene ambiguous. V was trimmed by 4 bases and J by 2 bases, leaving 10 bases between them. The length of the CDR3 is 14 residues. Germline V gene lookup returns CDR1 LNHDA and CDR2 SQIVND (reference sequence). CDR3 bases: TGTGCCAGTAGTACGAAACACTTCACAGATACGCAGTATTTT. Translated: CASSTKHFTDTQYF.

The chain links TRBV30 to TRBJ2-5; 12 bases line up with TRBD1. The germline V gene has CDR1 GTSNPN and CDR2 SVGIG (reference sequence). The CDR3 runs 14 residues. V was pared by 5 bases and J by 4 bases, with 5 bases of the junction left unmatched. This CDR3 is CAWVSGQGAETQYF. The DNA of the CDR3 is TGTGCCTGGGTTTCGGGACAGGGGGCAGAGACCCAGTACTTC.

The chain combines TRBV7-2 with TRBJ2-3; D possibly matches TRBD1 or TRBD2 (5 bases each). The CDR3 is 17 residues long. Germline V gives CDR1 SGHTA, CDR2 FQGNSA. V was cut by 5 bases and J by 0 bases, with 18 bases left in between. This CDR3 is CASSPFRVGVSTDTQYF. The CDR3 DNA is TGTGCCAGCAGCCCATTTCGGGTGGGGGTAAGCACAGATACGCAGTATTTT.

This chain uses TRBV10-3 with TRBJ2-2, with D perhaps TRBD1 (5 bases). CDR3 length: 15 amino acids. CDR1 and CDR2 from the germline V gene are ENHRY and SYGVKD. Trimming took 3 bases from V and 1 from J, leaving 9 bases between them. DNA of the CDR3: TGTGCCATCAGTGAAGGGCAGGGGAACACCGGGGAGCTGTTTTTT. Protein: CAISEGQGNTGELFF.

The chain links TRBV11-2 to TRBJ2-3; maybe TRBD1 (5 bases). The germline V gene encodes CDR1 SGHAT and CDR2 FQNNGV. CDR3 size: 13 residues. V was clipped by 7 bases and J by 4 bases, with 12 bases between them. The CDR3 coding sequence is TGTGCCAGCACCCTTCCAGGGTCAGATACGCAGTATTTT. This gives the protein CASTLPGSDTQYF.

This chain joins TRBV6-6 and TRBJ1-2; no firm D call. V was pared by 2 bases and J by 3 bases, with 7 bases between. Germline V gives CDR1 MNHNY, CDR2 SVGAGI (reference sequence). This CDR3 region has 13 residues. The CDR3 protein is CASSYPMDYGYTF. The CDR3 DNA follows: TGTGCCAGCAGTTACCCCATGGACTATGGCTACACCTTC.

The chain is built from TRBV9 and TRBJ2-1; possibly TRBD2 for D (6 bases). The CDR3 is made up of 16 amino acids. The V end was cut by 0 bases, the J end by 0 bases, with 10 bases between. CDR1 is SGDLS and CDR2 is YYNGEE in the germline V gene. The CDR3 DNA sequence: TGTGCCAGCAGCGTAGTACCGGGAGACTCCTACAATGAGCAGTTCTTC. Translated, it gives CASSVVPGDSYNEQFF. Using reference TRBV9 and TRBJ2-1 for the parts outside the CDR3, the full variable domain is DSGVTQTPKHLITATGQRVTLRCSPRSGDLSVYWYQQSLDQGLQFLIQYYNGEERAKGNILERFSAQQFPDLHSELNLSSLELGDSALYFCASSVVPGDSYNEQFFGPGTRLTVL.

The genes are TRBV5-4 and TRBJ2-6, with D unresolved. The CDR3 contains 15 residues. CDR1 is SGHNT and CDR2 is YYREEE in the germline V gene (reference sequence). V lost 0 bases and J 0 bases, leaving 4 bases between the germline ends. The CDR3 DNA follows: TGTGCCAGCAGCTTGGACCTCTCTGGGGCCAACGTCCTGACTTTC. It encodes CASSLDLSGANVLTF.

The gene calls are TRBV18 and TRBJ1-4; a weak D match, TRBD1 (5 bases). This CDR3 is 16 amino acids long. Germline lookup yields CDR1 KGHSH and CDR2 LQKENI. V lost 3 bases to trimming and J lost 2 bases, with 13 bases between them. CDR3 coding DNA: TGTGCCAGCTCACCGCGACCAGGGAGGACTAATGAAAAACTGTTTTTT. Translating gives CASSPRPGRTNEKLFF.

The chain carries TRBV9 and TRBJ2-7, with D maybe TRBD2 (6 bases). The CDR3 totals 13 residues. In germline, CDR1 is SGDLS, CDR2 YYNGEE. The V gene lost 5 bases and the J gene lost 3 bases, with 12 bases spanning the gap. The CDR3, as DNA: TGTGCCAGCAGTAGGCAGGAGGGCTACGAGCAGTACTTC. This codes for CASSRQEGYEQYF. Variable domain in full (rest from reference TRBV9 and TRBJ2-7): DSGVTQTPKHLITATGQRVTLRCSPRSGDLSVYWYQQSLDQGLQFLIQYYNGEERAKGNILERFSAQQFPDLHSELNLSSLELGDSALYFCASSRQEGYEQYFGPGTRLTVT.

The sample holds a few counts of this clone. The chain couples TRBV19 to TRBJ2-6, with D uncertain. Germline lookup yields CDR1 LNHDA and CDR2 SQIVND (reference sequence). There are 15 residues in the CDR3. With 3 bases removed from V and 1 base from J, the gap between germline ends came to 7 bases. CDR3 DNA sequence: TGTGCCAGTAGTATCCGGCGTTCTGGGGCCAACGTCCTGACTTTC. Amino acids: CASSIRRSGANVLTF.

This clone has only a few counts. This chain links TRBV2 with TRBJ2-2, with 9 bases that match TRBD1. J lost 5 bases, V lost 8 bases, and 9 bases had no gene match. The CDR3 consists of 15 residues. Germline assignment: CDR1 SNHLY and CDR2 FYNNEI. CDR3 region: CASQTGTGRTGELFF. CDR3 DNA sequence: TGTGCCAGCCAAACCGGGACAGGGCGTACCGGGGAGCTGTTTTTT.

To note about this clone: Within the sample, other DNA sequences also encode this same CDR3. The chain uses TRBV9 and TRBJ2-7, with a possible D match to TRBD1 (6 bases). V was trimmed by 0 bases and J by 3 bases, leaving 13 bases between them. The CDR3 totals 15 residues. Germline-derived CDR1 and CDR2 are SGDLS and YYNGEE. The CDR3 nucleotides read TGTGCCAGCAGCGTAGGGGGGACATCTAGCTACGAGCAGTACTTC. This translates into CASSVGGTSSYEQYF. Full variable domain (remainder filled in from reference TRBV9 and TRBJ2-7): DSGVTQTPKHLITATGQRVTLRCSPRSGDLSVYWYQQSLDQGLQFLIQYYNGEERAKGNILERFSAQQFPDLHSELNLSSLELGDSALYFCASSVGGTSSYEQYFGPGTRLTVT.

This clone was counted between two and nine times. The rearrangement links TRBV15 to TRBJ2-6; TRBD2 aligns across 11 bases. J was trimmed by 4 bases and V by 4 bases; bases with no gene match: 15. The V gene's germline CDR1 is LNHNV and CDR2 YYDKDF (reference sequence). The CDR3 is made up of 20 amino acids. The CDR3, as DNA: TGTGCCACCAGCATAAAGGGACTAGCGGCGAACCTTGGAGGGGCCAACGTCCTGACTTTC. This codes for CATSIKGLAANLGGANVLTF. The variable domain in full, with the rest retrieved from reference TRBV15 and TRBJ2-6, is DAMVIQNPRYQVTQFGKPVTLSCSQTLNHNVMYWYQQKSSQAPKLLFHYYDKDFNNEADTPDNFQSRRPNTSFCFLDIRSPGLGDTAMYLCATSIKGLAANLGGANVLTFGAGSRLTVL.

There are a few counts of this clone. The chain uses TRBV25-1 and TRBJ1-4; 12 bases fit TRBD1. The CDR3 is 15 amino acids. Germline CDR1 is MGHDK and CDR2 is SYGVNS. The junction had 3 bases not matched to a gene; V was cut back by 3 bases and J by 7 bases. CDR3 sequence reads: CASSEGQGASEKLFF. The CDR3 coding sequence is TGTGCCAGCAGTGAGGGACAGGGGGCCAGTGAAAAACTGTTTTTT. Variable domain in full (rest from reference TRBV25-1 and TRBJ1-4): EADIYQTPRYLVIGTGKKITLECSQTMGHDKMYWYQQDPGMELHLIHYSYGVNSTEKGDLSSESTVSRIRTEHFPLTLESARPSHTSQYLCASSEGQGASEKLFFGSGTQLSVL.

This clone turned up a few times. The chain combines TRBV9 with TRBJ2-1; D call uncertain. The CDR3 length is 12 residues. V dropped 0 bases and J dropped 7 bases, with 5 bases sitting between them. Germline V gene sequence: CDR1 SGDLS, CDR2 YYNGEE. For the CDR3, the DNA is TGTGCCAGCAGCGTAGATACAAATGAGCAGTTCTTC. Protein sequence: CASSVDTNEQFF.

As for this clone: Other nucleotide sequences from this sample produce the same CDR3. The CDR3 nucleotides are TGTGCCAGCAGCAGCGGATCTGGGGCCAACGTCCTGACTTTC. Translating it yields CASSSGSGANVLTF. The chain recombines TRBV7-6 with TRBJ2-6; tentative D call: TRBD2 (5 bases). Per germline, CDR1 SGHVS and CDR2 FNYEAQ. Trimming cost V 5 bases and J 1 base, with 6 bases left between them. The CDR3 covers 14 residues.

V gene TRBV14 combines with J gene TRBJ2-2; D could derive from TRBD1 or TRBD2 (5 bases each). This CDR3 is 13 amino acids long. Trimming stripped 5 bases from V and 6 bases from J, with 10 bases between. Germline V lookup: CDR1 SGHDN, CDR2 FVKESK. The CDR3 reads CASSWGPPGELFF. DNA for the CDR3: TGTGCCAGCAGCTGGGGACCCCCCGGGGAGCTGTTTTTT.

The sample holds a few counts of this clone. CDR3 loop: CASSVRASSNQPQHF. CDR3 sequence (DNA): TGTGCCAGCTCCGTCAGGGCATCGAGCAATCAGCCCCAGCATTTT. The V call is TRBV27, the J call TRBJ1-5; a weak D match, TRBD1 (5 bases). The CDR3 contains 15 residues. Germline CDR1 reads MNHEY; CDR2 reads SMNVEV (reference sequence). V lost 8 bases and J lost 1, with 15 bases in between.

There are a few counts of this clone. The rearrangement joins TRBV7-9 to TRBJ1-5, with D uncertain. From germline, CDR1 is SEHNR and CDR2 FQNEAQ (reference sequence). V was clipped by 5 bases and J by 5 bases, with 13 bases between them. The CDR3 spans 14 residues. Written as DNA, the CDR3 is TGTGCCAGCAGCGTCGGGTATTCTGATCAGCCCCAGCATTTT. Amino acid sequence: CASSVGYSDQPQHF.

This rearrangement joins TRBV7-2 to TRBJ1-4; TRBD1 might be the D (6 bases). V lost 6 bases, J lost 5 bases, and 10 bases lay in between. This CDR3 spans 13 amino acids. The germline gives CDR1 SGHTA, CDR2 FQGNSA. The DNA for the CDR3 is TGTGCCAGCAGGAGGACAGTCAATGAAAAACTGTTTTTT. The encoded protein is CASRRTVNEKLFF.

The chain has TRBV5-4 and TRBJ2-7, with 10 bases lining up with TRBD1. CDR1 is SGHNT and CDR2 is YYREEE in the germline V gene (reference sequence). Unmatched junction bases numbered 12, after V lost 4 bases and J lost 5 bases. The CDR3 loop spans 16 amino acids. CDR3 nucleotide sequence: TGTGCCAGCAGCCCCTACTTCGGACAGGGGGTGAACGAGCAGTACTTC. Translating it yields CASSPYFGQGVNEQYF.

The chain couples TRBV6-5 to TRBJ1-6; D gene uncertain. Trimming stripped 5 bases from V and 8 bases from J, with 13 bases between. CDR1 MNHEY and CDR2 SVGAGI come from the germline V gene. The length of the CDR3 is 14 residues. As DNA, the CDR3 is TGTGCCAGCAGTGCTCGGTTTCGGGATTCACCCCTCCACTTT. Amino acids: CASSARFRDSPLHF.